This T cell receptor beta chain was captured in a study of tumor-infiltrating lymphocytes in primary liver carcinoma. About the study: The five patients, who were men and women, ranged in age from 30 to 69 years.

The CDR3 is made up of 12 amino acids. Germline CDR1 and CDR2: SQVTM and ANQGSEA. Notes on this clonotype: The junction departs from the called germline gene at one end, perhaps through a read error.

The authors made TCR beta cDNA from around 500 ng total RNA with a constant-region primer. The TCR beta library was amplified through three nested multiplex PCR rounds in a modified ARM-PCR procedure. Forward primers for TRBV1-TRBV30 and a C-beta reverse primer served the first two PCR rounds, at about 10 cycles each. TCRdb re-derived calls from the multiplex PCR reads in MiXCR, one entry per CDR3 protein. This table holds 90,000 to 100,000 distinct CDR3 sequences, around two thirds found once. DNA and RNA were both co-extracted from about 20-30 mg of bulk tissue that had not been sorted. Sequenced: liver tumor tissue from sampling region 5. Subset in this sample: tumor region T5, tumor centre. The origin of this receptor is a woman in her fifties or sixties with primary liver carcinoma and hepatitis B virus infection. This sequence joins TRBV29-1 and TRBJ2-7; D is undetermined. CDR3 residues: CNVEDSVQPEYF. DNA for the CDR3: TGCAACGTTGAAGATTCAGTTCAACCTGAGTACTTC.